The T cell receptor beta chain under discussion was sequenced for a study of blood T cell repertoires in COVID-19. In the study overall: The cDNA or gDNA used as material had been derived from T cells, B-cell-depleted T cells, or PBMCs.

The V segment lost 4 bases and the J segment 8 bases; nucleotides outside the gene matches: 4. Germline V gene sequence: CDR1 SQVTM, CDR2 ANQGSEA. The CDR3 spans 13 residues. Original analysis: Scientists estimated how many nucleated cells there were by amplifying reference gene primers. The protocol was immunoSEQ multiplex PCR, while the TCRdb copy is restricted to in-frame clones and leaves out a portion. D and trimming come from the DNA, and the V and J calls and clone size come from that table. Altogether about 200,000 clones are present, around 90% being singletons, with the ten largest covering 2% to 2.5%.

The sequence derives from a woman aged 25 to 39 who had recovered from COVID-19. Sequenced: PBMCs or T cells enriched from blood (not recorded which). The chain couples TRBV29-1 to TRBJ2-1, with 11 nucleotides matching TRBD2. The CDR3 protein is CSVVTSGKDEQFF. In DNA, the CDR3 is TGCAGCGTTGTGACTAGCGGGAAAGATGAGCAGTTCTTC.